This T cell receptor (beta chain) is from a study of T cells in Graves' hyperthyroidism and ophthalmopathy. Exclusion criteria comprised uncontrolled infection, other autoimmune disease, pregnancy or lactation. RNA transcripts were the template for amplifying TCR beta CDR3 regions. During a first-round RT-PCR of the TCR CDR3, the HTBI primer set was used. TCRdb independently ran MiXCR on the multiplex PCR reads; one entry per CDR3 protein. The data hold about 700,000 distinct CDR3 sequences, with about 45% observed a single time. The CDR3 totals 18 residues. Trimming cost V 6 bases and J 3 bases, with 27 bases left between them. Germline V gives CDR1 SGHAT, CDR2 FQNNGV.

V gene TRBV11-2 combines with J gene TRBJ2-7; D might be TRBD2 (6 bases). The source material was peripheral blood or thyroid tissue (not recorded which). The receptor comes from an adult man with Graves' disease, either hyperthyroidism or ophthalmopathy (not recorded which). The CDR3 region has the DNA TGTGCCAGCAGTCATCACAACAGATGGGGGGAGAGAAGCTACGAGCAGTACTTC. Amino acids: CASSHHNRWGERSYEQYF.